This TCR beta chain was sequenced in a study of control samples from healthy donors and cancer patients. Clones were sequenced by immunoSEQ multiplex PCR, and TCRdb holds only the in-frame ones, with some missing. Of around 130,000 clones in the sample, approximately 91% were seen once. Per the germline V gene, CDR1 is GTSNPN and CDR2 is SVGIG (reference sequence). Trimming removed 4 bases from V and 8 bases from J, with 15 bases in between. The CDR3 has 12 residues. This clone was detected only a few times. Sequencing was done on a sample of blood. The chain is built from TRBV30 and TRBJ2-7; tentatively, D is TRBD1 (6 bases). The source of this sequence is a man aged 50 to 59 in good health. The chain's CDR3 is CAWTTTGSQQYF. DNA for the CDR3: TGTGCCTGGACTACAACAGGGTCTCAGCAGTACTTC.